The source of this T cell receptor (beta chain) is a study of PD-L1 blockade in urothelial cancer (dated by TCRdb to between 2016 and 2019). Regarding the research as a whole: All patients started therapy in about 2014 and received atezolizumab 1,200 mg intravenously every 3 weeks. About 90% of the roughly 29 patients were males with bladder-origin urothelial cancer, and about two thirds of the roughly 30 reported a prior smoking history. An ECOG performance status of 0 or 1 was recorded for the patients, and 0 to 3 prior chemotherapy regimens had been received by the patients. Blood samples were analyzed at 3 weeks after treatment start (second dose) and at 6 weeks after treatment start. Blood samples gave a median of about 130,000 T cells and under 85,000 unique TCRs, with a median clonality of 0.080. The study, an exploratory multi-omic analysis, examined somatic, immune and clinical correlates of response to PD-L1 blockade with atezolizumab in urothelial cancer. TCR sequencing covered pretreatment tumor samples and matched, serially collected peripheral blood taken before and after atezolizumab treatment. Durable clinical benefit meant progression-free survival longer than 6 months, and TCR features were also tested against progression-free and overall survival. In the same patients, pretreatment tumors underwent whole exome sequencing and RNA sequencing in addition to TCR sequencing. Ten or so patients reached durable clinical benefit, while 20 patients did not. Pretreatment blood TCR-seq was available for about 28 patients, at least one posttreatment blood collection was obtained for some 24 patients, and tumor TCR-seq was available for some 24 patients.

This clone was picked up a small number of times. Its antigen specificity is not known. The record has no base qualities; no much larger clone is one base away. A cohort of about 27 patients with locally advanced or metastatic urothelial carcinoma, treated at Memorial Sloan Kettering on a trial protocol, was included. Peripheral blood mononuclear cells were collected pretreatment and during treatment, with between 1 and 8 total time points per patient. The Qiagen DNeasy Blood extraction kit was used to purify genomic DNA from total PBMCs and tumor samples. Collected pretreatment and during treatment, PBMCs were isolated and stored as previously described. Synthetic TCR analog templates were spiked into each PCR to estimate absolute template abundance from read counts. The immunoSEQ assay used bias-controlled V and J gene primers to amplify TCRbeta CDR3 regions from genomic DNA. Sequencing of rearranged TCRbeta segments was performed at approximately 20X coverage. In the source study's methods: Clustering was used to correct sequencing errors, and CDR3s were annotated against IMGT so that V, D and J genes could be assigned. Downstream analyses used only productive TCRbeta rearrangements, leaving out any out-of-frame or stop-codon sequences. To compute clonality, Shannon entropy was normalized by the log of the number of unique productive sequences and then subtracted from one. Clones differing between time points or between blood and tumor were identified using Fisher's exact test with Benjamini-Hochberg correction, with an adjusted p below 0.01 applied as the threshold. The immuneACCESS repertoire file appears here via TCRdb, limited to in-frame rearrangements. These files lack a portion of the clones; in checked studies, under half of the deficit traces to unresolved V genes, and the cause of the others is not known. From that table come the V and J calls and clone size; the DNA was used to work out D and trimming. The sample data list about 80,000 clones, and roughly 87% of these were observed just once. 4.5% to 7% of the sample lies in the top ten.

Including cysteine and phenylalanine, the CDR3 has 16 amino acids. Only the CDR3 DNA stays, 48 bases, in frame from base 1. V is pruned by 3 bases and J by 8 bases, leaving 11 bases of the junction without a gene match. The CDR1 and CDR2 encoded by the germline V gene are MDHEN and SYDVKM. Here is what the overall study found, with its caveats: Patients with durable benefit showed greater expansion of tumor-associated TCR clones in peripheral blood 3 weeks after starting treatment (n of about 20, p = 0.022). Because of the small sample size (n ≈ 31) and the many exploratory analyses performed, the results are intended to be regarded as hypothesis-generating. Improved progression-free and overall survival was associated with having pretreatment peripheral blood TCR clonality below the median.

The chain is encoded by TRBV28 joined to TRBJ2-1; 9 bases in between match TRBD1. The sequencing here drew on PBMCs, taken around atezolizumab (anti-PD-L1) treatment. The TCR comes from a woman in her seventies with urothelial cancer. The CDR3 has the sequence CASSFLSGQGWDEQFF. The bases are TGTGCCAGCAGTTTCCTCTCCGGACAGGGGTGGGATGAGCAGTTCTTC.